Shown below are 14 T cell receptor beta chains from a single sample sequenced in a study of blood T cell repertoires in COVID-19. Using immunoSEQ multiplex PCR, the repertoire was profiled, and TCRdb retains in-frame clones only, with some absent. Here the sample spans some 260,000 clones, over 70% being singletons. Specimen: peripheral blood. The receptors were gathered from a woman between 65 and 79 years old with COVID-19, enrolled during active disease.

The chain couples TRBV27 to TRBJ2-1; 9 nucleotides line up with TRBD2. CDR1 is MNHEY and CDR2 is SMNVEV in the germline V gene (reference sequence). This CDR3 region has 16 residues. The V and J ends lost 1 base and 4 bases, in that order; junction bases with no gene match: 5. As DNA, the CDR3 is TGTGCCAGCAGTTTATTATCGGGACTAGCATACAATGAGCAGTTCTTC. It encodes CASSLLSGLAYNEQFF.

V usage is TRBV6-5 and J usage is TRBJ2-7, with 13 nucleotides matching TRBD2. CDR3 length: 15 amino acids. CDR1 MNHEY and CDR2 SVGAGI come from the germline V gene. Trimming removed 6 bases from V and 5 bases from J; junction bases left unmatched: 7. This chain's CDR3 is CASRPRLAGGHEQYF. In nucleotides, the CDR3 is TGTGCCAGCAGACCCCGACTAGCGGGAGGCCACGAGCAGTACTTC.

This chain joins TRBV28 and TRBJ2-2; 7 nucleotides align to TRBD1. The trim removed 8 bases at V and 4 bases at J, leaving 7 bases unmatched. The CDR3 loop spans 14 amino acids. Germline CDR1 and CDR2: MDHEN and SYDVKM. CDR3 DNA: TGTGCCAGCTACCCAGGGGGTCGCACCGGGGAGCTGTTTTTT. Translation: CASYPGGRTGELFF.

The chain links TRBV9 to TRBJ1-6, with D perhaps matching TRBD1 (5 bases). The germline V and J ends were trimmed by 3 bases and 10 bases, with 14 bases remaining between them. This CDR3 contains 14 residues. Germline V gene data show CDR1 as SGDLS and CDR2 as YYNGEE. The CDR3 spells CASSAHPGGSPLHF. The DNA of the CDR3 is TGTGCCAGCAGCGCCCACCCGGGGGGATCACCCCTCCACTTT.

This chain uses TRBV4-2 with TRBJ1-6; 11 bases map to TRBD1. This CDR3 contains 16 residues. Trimming cost V 4 bases and J 14 bases; bases outside gene matches: 13. Germline CDR1 and CDR2: LGHNA and YNFKEQ. The CDR3 here is CASSPRDRGASRTLHF. In DNA form, the CDR3 reads TGTGCCAGCAGCCCCCGGGACAGGGGGGCGTCTCGAACCCTCCACTTT.

This chain joins TRBV6-2 or TRBV6-3 and TRBJ1-2, with 7 positions matching TRBD1. CDR1 and CDR2 (germline): MNHEY, SVGEGT. The CDR3 consists of 15 residues. The J segment lost 0 bases and the V segment lost 4 bases, leaving 5 bases of the junction unmatched. The CDR3 sequence: CASSSRRGSNYGYTF. The DNA of the CDR3 is TGTGCCAGCAGTTCCCGCAGGGGGTCTAACTATGGCTACACCTTC.

The chain has TRBV6-2 or TRBV6-3 and TRBJ2-7; maybe TRBD1 (6 bases). V was trimmed by 3 bases and J by 5 bases, leaving 14 bases between them. Germline V gene sequence: CDR1 MNHEY, CDR2 SVGEGT. The CDR3 is 14 residues long. The chain's CDR3 is CASSYDRGRNEQYF. The CDR3, as DNA: TGTGCCAGCAGTTATGATAGGGGGAGAAACGAGCAGTACTTC.

This clone was seen once. The chain employs TRBV29-1 and TRBJ2-3; 7 nucleotides match TRBD1. With 4 bases clipped from V and 1 base from J, the junction kept 5 bases outside the gene matches. This CDR3 is built from 14 residues. Germline CDR1 SQVTM, CDR2 ANQGSEA. The CDR3 DNA reads as TGCAGCGTTGCTGGGGGACAGCGCACAGATACGCAGTATTTT. Translated: CSVAGGQRTDTQYF.

The chain combines TRBV28 with TRBJ1-5, with D possibly being TRBD1 (5 bases). This CDR3 contains 14 residues. V lost 8 bases and J 4 bases, leaving 15 bases between the germline ends. In germline, CDR1 is MDHEN, CDR2 SYDVKM. CDR3: CASCVGPQNQPQHF. In DNA form, the CDR3 reads TGTGCCAGCTGCGTGGGGCCCCAAAATCAGCCCCAGCATTTT.

This chain connects TRBV28 to TRBJ1-2, with D hard to call. The CDR3 covers 17 residues. Germline lookup yields CDR1 MDHEN and CDR2 SYDVKM. V lost 8 bases, J lost 4 bases, and 26 bases lay in between. CDR3 nucleotides: TGTGCCAGCTGCGGGGAGGGTGGGGTGCCGAACCCCTATGGCTACACCTTC. It encodes CASCGEGGVPNPYGYTF.

This clone was seen just once. The chain couples TRBV12-1 to TRBJ2-3; the D call in the table, TRBD2, was not verified against the DNA. TRBV12-1 is shown as a pseudogene. The CDR3 is made up of 14 amino acids. The CDR3 DNA follows: TGTGCCAGCAGCTTCGAGCGGCACACAGATACGCAGTATTTT. This sequence encodes CASSFERHTDTQYF.

This chain links TRBV11-2 with TRBJ1-5, with TRBD1 matching 9 bases. CDR3 length: 14 amino acids. CDR1 is SGHAT and CDR2 is FQNNGV in the germline V gene. The V gene end was trimmed by 5 bases and the J gene end by 5 bases; junction bases not matched to a gene: 4. The CDR3 DNA is TGTGCCAGCAGCGACGGACAGGGGTATCAGCCCCAGCATTTT. This encodes CASSDGQGYQPQHF.

A single count supports this clone. V is TRBV4-1 and J is TRBJ1-1, with D possibly TRBD1 on 6 matching bases. Trimming removed 4 bases at V and 3 bases at J, with 9 bases between. CDR3 length equals 13 residues. CDR1 and CDR2 (germline): MGHRA, YSYEKL. The CDR3 sequence: CASSLTGHTEAFF. The DNA for the CDR3 is TGCGCCAGCAGCCTTACAGGGCACACTGAAGCTTTCTTT.

V is TRBV19 and J is TRBJ1-5, with D unclear. V was shortened by 6 bases and J by 0 bases, with 6 bases between the two germline ends. Germline CDR1 is LNHDA and CDR2 is SQIVND (reference sequence). The CDR3 loop spans 13 amino acids. The CDR3 loop reads CASSLNSNQPQHF. The CDR3 DNA follows: TGTGCCAGTAGCTTAAATAGCAATCAGCCCCAGCATTTT.